Listed here is a single T cell receptor beta chain. Its antigen is undetermined. V shed 6 bases, J shed 6 bases, and the junction held 6 bases outside the gene matches. This CDR3 has 14 amino acids. Germline-derived CDR1 and CDR2 are MGHDK and SYGVNS. The data stem from a study of T cell responses to AZD1222 COVID-19 vaccine. Study findings and constraints: Just a handful of people given AZD1222 tested seropositive at baseline.

The data were produced by immunoSEQ multiplex PCR, yet TCRdb's version contains in-frame clones alone and is incomplete. In the table there are 85,000 to 120,000 clones, 90% of which are singletons. This sequence was found in an adult who received the AZD1222 COVID-19 vaccine. The sample here was peripheral blood, taken 28 days after the second AZD1222 dose. V is TRBV25-1 and J is TRBJ2-1; 9 bases are a match to TRBD1. CDR3 sequence: CASRRQGEGNEQFF. CDR3 nucleotide sequence: TGTGCCAGCAGAAGACAGGGGGAGGGCAATGAGCAGTTCTTC.